This T cell receptor beta chain was identified during a study of CD8 T cells in ankylosing spondylitis. Overall study findings and caveats: A TCR beta motif of about eight highly homologous variants appeared characteristic of ankylosing spondylitis blood. Relatively rare in peripheral blood, disease-linked clones were also CD8+. Disease-linked clones were reportedly significantly enriched in matched ankylosing spondylitis synovial fluid.

Trimming removed 6 bases from V and 8 bases from J; junction bases left unmatched: 9. CDR3 length: 15 residues. Germline assignment: CDR1 MDHEN and CDR2 SYDVKM. This clonotype was counted only a few times. Its antigen is unknown. Using quantitative 5'-RACE with molecular barcodes, the authors made TCR beta libraries. MiXCR, applied by TCRdb to the 5' RACE reads, yields one record per CDR3 protein. The sample consists of approximately 150,000 distinct CDR3 sequences, approximately 17% of them appearing once. The chain recombines TRBV28 with TRBJ1-6; 8 bases agree with TRBD1. The sequence was obtained from a male donor with ankylosing spondylitis. The sample consisted of blood, either unsorted or a sorted T cell fraction (not recorded which). CDR3 region: CASRRGQVHDSPLHF. CDR3 bases: TGTGCCAGCAGGAGGGGACAGGTGCACGATTCACCCCTCCACTTT.